These 14 T cell receptor beta chains share one sample of origin, sequenced in a study of OX40 agonist ivuxolimab in advanced cancers. Data came from immunoSEQ multiplex PCR; TCRdb stores just in-frame clones and leaves some out. The table has tens of thousands of clones, around 73% seen once; the top ten hold about 17%. The starting material was CD4+ or CD8+ T cells sorted from blood, obtained in a trial of the OX40 agonist ivuxolimab. The receptors were gathered from an adult with an advanced solid tumor such as melanoma, head and neck, liver or kidney cancer.

The V and J genes are TRBV6-5 and TRBJ2-7; tentative D call: TRBD1 (6 bases). The CDR3 has 14 amino acids. CDR1 is MNHEY and CDR2 is SVGAGI in the germline V gene. The V end lost 2 bases, the J end lost 3 bases, and 11 bases lay between the germline ends. This chain's CDR3 is CASSYRAGDYEQYF. CDR3 DNA sequence: TGTGCCAGCAGTTACCGGGCAGGGGACTACGAGCAGTACTTC.

This clone was recorded a few times. The V gene is TRBV4-1, the J gene TRBJ1-5; the D gene is possibly TRBD1 (5 bases). Trimming took off 6 bases at V and 1 base at J, with 13 bases between the two ends. Looked up from germline, CDR1 is MGHRA and CDR2 is YSYEKL. The CDR3 extends over 15 amino acids. The CDR3 nucleotides are TGCGCCAGCAGTCCCGACAGAGCCAGCAATCAGCCCCAGCATTTT. Amino acid sequence: CASSPDRASNQPQHF.

J is TRBJ2-1 and V is TRBV19; D not resolved. The CDR3 extends over 15 amino acids. The germline CDR1 and CDR2 sequences are LNHDA and SQIVND (reference sequence). Deletions cut 3 bases from V and 0 bases from J, with 9 bases between. The CDR3 reads CASSMSSGSYNEQFF. CDR3 sequence (DNA): TGTGCCAGTAGTATGAGTTCAGGCTCCTACAATGAGCAGTTCTTC.

The CDR3 DNA reads TGTGCCAGCAGCGCCCGTCTAGCGGGGGACTTCACAGATACGCAGTATTTT. It encodes CASSARLAGDFTDTQYF. The chain links TRBV2 to TRBJ2-3; TRBD2 aligns across 10 bases. CDR1 is SNHLY and CDR2 is FYNNEI in the germline V gene. This CDR3 spans 17 amino acids. V was clipped by 6 bases and J by 2 bases; unmatched bases: 11.

The CDR3 sequence: CASSVGTGGDYTF. The CDR3 DNA sequence: TGTGCCAGCAGCGTAGGGACAGGGGGCGACTACACCTTC. The rearrangement joins TRBV9 to TRBJ1-2, with TRBD1 matching over 11 bases. The CDR3 is 13 amino acids. Germline V gene data show CDR1 as SGDLS and CDR2 as YYNGEE. After removal of 0 bases from V and 10 bases from J, the junction contained 2 bases not matched to a gene.

In this sample, this clone turned up once. The V call is TRBV5-6, the J call TRBJ2-4; a possible D gene is TRBD1 (5 bases). V was cut by 4 bases and J by 7 bases, with 18 bases left in between. This CDR3 region has 15 residues. Germline V lookup: CDR1 SGHDT, CDR2 YYEEEE. CDR3 DNA sequence: TGTGCCAGCAGCGCAGGGCCTAGAGATCTTAACATTCAGTACTTC. It encodes CASSAGPRDLNIQYF.

This chain uses TRBV9 with TRBJ2-3; D ambiguous. This CDR3 is built from 18 residues. V gave up 3 bases and J gave up 2 bases, with 22 bases separating them. The germline V gene has CDR1 SGDLS and CDR2 YYNGEE. CDR3 loop: CASSDGDETYRPTDTQYF. The CDR3 DNA follows: TGTGCCAGCAGCGATGGGGATGAGACCTACCGCCCCACAGATACGCAGTATTTT.

The CDR3 reads CASSQVETSGGHTQYF. The CDR3 DNA is TGCGCCAGCAGCCAAGTCGAAACTAGCGGGGGGCATACGCAGTATTTT. V gene TRBV4-1 combines with J gene TRBJ2-3; 12 nucleotides match TRBD2. CDR3 size: 16 residues. Germline assignment: CDR1 MGHRA and CDR2 YSYEKL. The V segment lost 1 base and the J segment 7 bases; nucleotides outside the gene matches: 6.

This clone was seen only once. This chain connects TRBV20-1 to TRBJ1-1; D gene ambiguous. Trimming stripped 5 bases from V and 4 bases from J, with 8 bases between. CDR1 is DFQATT, CDR2 SNEGSKA, per germline (reference sequence). CDR3 length: 11 residues. In DNA form, the CDR3 reads TGCAGTGCTTGGTGGGGCACTGAAGCTTTCTTT. It yields the protein CSAWWGTEAFF.

The V and J genes are TRBV7-9 and TRBJ2-3; D possibly matches TRBD1 or TRBD2 (5 bases each). Between the trimmed V and J ends, which lost 5 bases and 5 bases, there was a span of 20 bases. Germline CDR1 and CDR2: SEHNR and FQNEAQ (reference sequence). The CDR3 covers 16 residues. The CDR3 region has the DNA TGTGCCAGCAGCCTCGCGGTATCGGGGCCTGTAGATACGCAGTATTTT. This sequence encodes CASSLAVSGPVDTQYF.

A single count supports this clone. The chain is built from TRBV11-2 and TRBJ2-3, with D uncertain. The V end lost 1 base, the J end lost 5 bases, and 1 base lay between the germline ends. This CDR3 has 11 amino acids. Germline V gene lookup returns CDR1 SGHAT and CDR2 FQNNGV. The CDR3: CASSLGDTQYF. The CDR3 DNA reads as TGTGCCAGCAGCTTAGGAGATACGCAGTATTTT.

As DNA, the CDR3 is TGCGCCAGCAGCCACACCGGGCCAAGCAATCAGCCCCAGCATTTT. This gives the protein CASSHTGPSNQPQHF. This chain joins TRBV4-1 and TRBJ1-5; D is unclear. CDR1 MGHRA and CDR2 YSYEKL come from the germline V gene. CDR3 length: 15 amino acids. V lost 3 bases and J lost 1, with 10 bases in between.

This clone was picked up one time. V is TRBV19 and J is TRBJ2-3, with TRBD2 matching over 10 bases. V was clipped by 1 base and J by 6 bases; unmatched bases: 7. The CDR3 totals 16 residues. Germline V gene lookup returns CDR1 LNHDA and CDR2 SQIVND (reference sequence). The CDR3 DNA follows: TGTGCCAGTAGTATAGGTAGCGGGGGGCCTGGGGATACGCAGTATTTT. Residues: CASSIGSGGPGDTQYF. Full variable domain (remainder filled in from reference TRBV19 and TRBJ2-3): DGGITQSPKYLFRKEGQNVTLSCEQNLNHDAMYWYRQDPGQGLRLIYYSQIVNDFQKGDIAEGYSVSREKKESFPLTVTSAQKNPTAFYLCASSIGSGGPGDTQYFGPGTRLTVL.

This chain joins TRBV28 and TRBJ1-2; no clear D. This CDR3 spans 15 amino acids. The germline gives CDR1 MDHEN, CDR2 SYDVKM. Trimming took off 1 base at V and 4 bases at J, with 13 bases between the two ends. The CDR3 loop is CASSLFDGRSYGYTF. Written as DNA, the CDR3 is TGTGCCAGCAGTTTATTTGACGGGAGATCCTATGGCTACACCTTC.